These 18 T cell receptor beta chains were sequenced from one sample in a study of cytomegalovirus exposure and HLA in healthy donors. The PCR employed 60 Vbeta primers together with 13 Jbeta primers. The table came from immunoSEQ multiplex PCR; TCRdb's copy has only in-frame clones and leaves some out. The sample includes 55,000 to 85,000 clones, 86% seen only once; the top ten take less than 2.5%. Input material: PBMCs. These receptors were collected from a woman aged 30 to 39 in good health and CMV-seronegative.

This clone was recorded once. The CDR3 region has the DNA TGTGCCAGCAGTGAGGGAGGGGAAAACACCGGGGAGCTGTTTTTT. The encoded protein is CASSEGGENTGELFF. This chain uses TRBV6-4 with TRBJ2-2; 7 bases match TRBD2. The germline V gene has CDR1 MRHNA and CDR2 SNTAGT. The CDR3 has 15 amino acids. The J segment lost 2 bases and the V segment lost 3 bases, leaving 3 bases of the junction unmatched.

The chain couples TRBV6-5 to TRBJ2-5; D is perhaps TRBD1 (5 bases). The germline V gene encodes CDR1 MNHEY and CDR2 SVGAGI. V dropped 5 bases and J dropped 5 bases, with 15 bases sitting between them. This CDR3 comprises 14 residues. CDR3: CASSLLRVRETQYF. The CDR3 DNA follows: TGTGCCAGCAGTCTACTCAGGGTTCGGGAGACCCAGTACTTC.

The V gene is TRBV19, the J gene TRBJ1-2, with 7 bases fitting TRBD1. The CDR3 consists of 14 residues. The V gene end was trimmed by 7 bases and the J gene end by 2 bases; junction bases not matched to a gene: 7. Germline V lookup: CDR1 LNHDA, CDR2 SQIVND (reference sequence). CDR3 coding DNA: TGTGCCAGTAAAAGGCAGGGGGAAAACTATGGCTACACCTTC. Its protein is CASKRQGENYGYTF.

The CDR3 protein is CASSMYVGLAGTYEQYF. The CDR3, as DNA: TGTGCCAGCAGTATGTATGTAGGACTAGCGGGAACCTACGAGCAGTACTTC. The chain couples TRBV2 to TRBJ2-7, with 12 bases aligning to TRBD2. The CDR3 has 17 residues. Losses at the gene ends were 5 bases for V and 2 bases for J; bases not matched to a gene: 10. Per the germline V gene, CDR1 is SNHLY and CDR2 is FYNNEI.

The chain couples TRBV5-4 to TRBJ2-3; D is perhaps TRBD2 (7 bases). Per germline, CDR1 SGHNT and CDR2 YYREEE (reference sequence). This CDR3 region has 14 residues. V lost 4 bases and J lost 2, with 11 bases in between. In DNA, the CDR3 is TGTGCCAGCAGCAGCGGGACAACCACAGATACGCAGTATTTT. Translation: CASSSGTTTDTQYF.

The J gene is TRBJ2-7, the V gene TRBV29-1; D is undetermined. V was pared by 4 bases and J by 1 base, with 8 bases between. This CDR3 region has 12 residues. The germline V gene encodes CDR1 SQVTM and CDR2 ANQGSEA. CDR3 sequence reads: CSVGVYSYEQYF. DNA of the CDR3: TGCAGCGTTGGTGTCTATTCCTACGAGCAGTACTTC.

The chain has TRBV19 and TRBJ2-5; D is unclear. TRBJ2-7 matches the DNA end more closely, so the J call is doubtful. The V gene's germline CDR1 is LNHDA and CDR2 SQIVND (reference sequence). The CDR3 sequence is 12 residues long. CDR3 sequence: CASSISSYEQYF. CDR3 nucleotides: TGTGCCAGTAGTATTTCCTCCTACGAGCAGTACTTC.

The chain has TRBV11-1 and TRBJ2-5, with TRBD1 as a possible D gene (6 bases). CDR1 is SGHAT and CDR2 is FQDESV in the germline V gene (reference sequence). The CDR3 contains 13 residues. Trimming stripped 9 bases from V and 1 base from J, with 12 bases between. CDR3 sequence reads: CASEDRTQETQYF. The CDR3 bases are TGTGCCAGTGAGGACAGAACCCAAGAGACCCAGTACTTC.

The chain joins TRBV14 to TRBJ2-7; D may be TRBD2 (6 bases). V was shortened by 6 bases and J by 5 bases, with 20 bases between the two germline ends. CDR1 is SGHDN and CDR2 is FVKESK in the germline V gene. This CDR3 is 15 amino acids long. The CDR3 sequence is CASSLSSEFSHEQYF. As DNA, the CDR3 is TGTGCCAGCAGTCTTTCTAGCGAATTTTCCCACGAGCAGTACTTC.

This sequence joins TRBV6-4 and TRBJ2-3, with TRBD2 matching over 11 bases. V shed 3 bases and J 3 bases; nucleotides not matched to a gene: 2. This CDR3 has 15 residues. Looked up from germline, CDR1 is MRHNA and CDR2 is SNTAGT. The CDR3 region has the DNA TGTGCCAGCAGTGAGATAGCGGGAGGGACAGATACGCAGTATTTT. This sequence encodes CASSEIAGGTDTQYF.

The chain employs TRBV5-1 and TRBJ2-7, with TRBD1 identical over 8 bases. Losses at the gene ends were 3 bases for V and 4 bases for J; bases not matched to a gene: 6. The CDR3 sequence is 14 residues long. Germline CDR1 and CDR2: SGHRS and YFSETQ. The CDR3 DNA follows: TGCGCCAGCAGCTCACAGGGGGATGGATACGAGCAGTACTTC. This codes for CASSSQGDGYEQYF. The whole variable domain, remainder taken from reference TRBV5-1 and TRBJ2-7, is KAGVTQTPRYLIKTRGQQVTLSCSPISGHRSVSWYQQTPGQGLQFLFEYFSETQRNKGNFPGRFSGRQFSNSRSEMNVSTLELGDSALYLCASSSQGDGYEQYFGPGTRLTVT.

V is TRBV19 and J is TRBJ1-5; 10 positions agree with TRBD1. The CDR3 contains 16 residues. The V gene end was trimmed by 4 bases and the J gene end by 0 bases; junction bases not matched to a gene: 3. In germline, CDR1 is LNHDA, CDR2 SQIVND (reference sequence). The DNA of the CDR3 is TGTGCCAGTAGTAGACAGGGGGCCGGTAGCAATCAGCCCCAGCATTTT. Protein: CASSRQGAGSNQPQHF.

The rearrangement uses TRBV5-6 and TRBJ2-7; 7 positions agree with TRBD2. From germline, CDR1 is SGHDT and CDR2 YYEEEE. The CDR3 consists of 16 residues. Unmatched junction bases numbered 16, after V lost 4 bases and J lost 6 bases. The CDR3 coding sequence is TGTGCCAGCAGCCGTCCTCTAGCGGACCTCGGGGGCGAGCAGTACTTC. It translates to CASSRPLADLGGEQYF.

The rearrangement links TRBV19 to TRBJ2-5; a possible D gene is TRBD1 (6 bases). The end of the DNA is better explained by TRBJ2-7, so the J call may be wrong. The germline CDR1 and CDR2 sequences are LNHDA and SQIVND (reference sequence). The CDR3 covers 15 residues. CDR3 protein: CASSIDRQGRSEQYF. The CDR3 DNA sequence: TGTGCCAGTAGTATCGATAGGCAGGGGCGCTCCGAGCAGTACTTC.

This chain uses TRBV7-9 with TRBJ1-1; D unresolved. V was pared by 6 bases and J by 4 bases, with 9 bases between. CDR1 is SEHNR, CDR2 FQNEAQ, per germline (reference sequence). The CDR3 contains 12 residues. In DNA, the CDR3 is TGTGCCAGCAGTCCCGTACTCACTGAAGCTTTCTTT. Protein sequence: CASSPVLTEAFF.

The CDR3 protein is CSAIKTAEAFF. The DNA of the CDR3 is TGCAGTGCTATCAAGACAGCTGAAGCTTTCTTT. The chain links TRBV20-1 to TRBJ1-1, with TRBD1 as a possible D gene (5 bases). There are 11 residues in the CDR3. V was shortened by 4 bases and J by 6 bases, with 9 bases between the two germline ends. The germline CDR1 and CDR2 sequences are DFQATT and SNEGSKA (reference sequence).

A single count supports this clone. The J gene is TRBJ1-2, the V gene TRBV5-6; 9 bases are shared with TRBD1. V lost 2 bases, J lost 7 bases, and 6 bases stayed unmatched. The germline CDR1 and CDR2 sequences are SGHDT and YYEEEE. There are 14 residues in the CDR3. Written as DNA, the CDR3 is TGTGCCAGCAGCTTTGGAGGACAGGGGAGTGGCTACACCTTC. This translates into CASSFGGQGSGYTF. The full variable domain, in which reference TRBV5-6 and TRBJ1-2 provide the parts outside the CDR3, is DAGVTQSPTHLIKTRGQQVTLRCSPKSGHDTVSWYQQALGQGPQFIFQYYEEEERQRGNFPDRFSGHQFPNYSSELNVNALLLGDSALYLCASSFGGQGSGYTFGSGTRLTVV.

The chain recombines TRBV14 with TRBJ2-1; possibly TRBD2 for D (5 bases). Trimming cost V 1 base and J 6 bases, with 13 bases left between them. The CDR3 is made up of 15 amino acids. Per germline, CDR1 SGHDN and CDR2 FVKESK. CDR3 region: CASSQVQTGFNEQFF. In DNA form, the CDR3 reads TGTGCCAGCAGCCAAGTTCAGACGGGGTTCAATGAGCAGTTCTTC.